The 9 T cell receptor beta chains in this list originate from one sample, sequenced in a study of shared clonotypes between healthy human individuals. Clones were read by immunoSEQ multiplex PCR, and TCRdb kept only the in-frame ones, dropping some. The sample lists about 2.2 million clones; roughly 95% were seen once. Naivety among CD8 cells was defined by CD45RO negativity and positive CCR7 selection, thereby excluding terminally differentiated effector memory CD45RA+ cells. Sequenced sample: naive CD8+ T cells from PBMCs. Source of these receptors: a man younger than 30 in good health. Some clones in this sample may be carry-over from other donors' samples.

With regard to this clone: Other nucleotide sequences in the sample specify the same CDR3. V and J are TRBV11-2 and TRBJ2-5, with D perhaps matching TRBD1 (6 bases). Trimming took 5 bases from V and 4 from J, leaving 11 bases between them. CDR3 length: 13 residues. Per the germline V gene, CDR1 is SGHAT and CDR2 is FQNNGV. CDR3 bases: TGTGCCAGCAGCCTCAGGGGTGGAGAGACCCAGTACTTC. Its translation is CASSLRGGETQYF.

The chain has TRBV10-3 and TRBJ1-1; 9 positions match TRBD1. The V and J ends lost 6 bases and 12 bases, in that order; junction bases with no gene match: 11. Germline V gives CDR1 ENHRY, CDR2 SYGVKD. The CDR3 covers 13 residues. CDR3 region: CAISSGTGRLTFF. In DNA form, the CDR3 reads TGTGCCATCAGCTCCGGGACAGGGAGACTAACTTTCTTT.

The chain couples TRBV2 to TRBJ2-7, with a possible D match to TRBD1 (5 bases). Looked up from germline, CDR1 is SNHLY and CDR2 is FYNNEI. The germline V and J ends were trimmed by 6 bases and 6 bases, with 15 bases remaining between them. The CDR3 sequence is 13 residues long. CDR3 region: CASSQGRFGEQYF. Here the CDR3 DNA reads TGTGCCAGCAGCCAGGGTAGATTCGGCGAGCAGTACTTC.

The chain employs TRBV13 and TRBJ2-1, with TRBD2 matching 7 bases. CDR3 length: 16 residues. Germline-derived CDR1 and CDR2 are PRHDT and FYEKMQ (reference sequence). The V and J ends lost 5 bases and 4 bases, in that order; junction bases with no gene match: 11. The CDR3 nucleotides read TGTGCCAGCAGCGACCACCCAGCGGGAAAGTACAATGAGCAGTTCTTC. Protein sequence: CASSDHPAGKYNEQFF. Using reference TRBV13 and TRBJ2-1 for the parts outside the CDR3, the full variable domain is AAGVIQSPRHLIKEKRETATLKCYPIPRHDTVYWYQQGPGQDPQFLISFYEKMQSDKGSIPDRFSAQQFSDYHSELNMSSLELGDSALYFCASSDHPAGKYNEQFFGPGTRLTVL.

This rearrangement joins TRBV19 to TRBJ2-7, with D tentatively TRBD2 (5 bases). V was trimmed by 5 bases and J by 1 base, leaving 15 bases between them. CDR3 size: 15 residues. Germline V gene lookup returns CDR1 LNHDA and CDR2 SQIVND (reference sequence). The CDR3 sequence is CASSLTILGSYEQYF. The CDR3 DNA reads as TGTGCCAGTAGTTTGACGATACTAGGTTCCTACGAGCAGTACTTC.

The J gene is TRBJ1-2, the V gene TRBV7-9, with D hard to call. V lost 11 bases, J lost 3 bases, and 16 bases lay in between. The CDR3 totals 13 residues. Germline V gene sequence: CDR1 SEHNR, CDR2 FQNEAQ (reference sequence). The CDR3 DNA reads as TGTGCCGGCGACAAATTGGAGGACTATGGCTACACCTTC. Amino acid sequence: CAGDKLEDYGYTF.

The chain employs TRBV7-2 and TRBJ2-1, with TRBD2 matching 12 bases. This CDR3 region has 16 residues. Trimming cost V 5 bases and J 4 bases; bases outside gene matches: 6. Germline-derived CDR1 and CDR2 are SGHTA and FQGNSA. The CDR3 nucleotides are TGTGCCAGCAGCCCATGGACTAGCGGGAAATACAATGAGCAGTTCTTC. Its translation is CASSPWTSGKYNEQFF.

This chain links TRBV14 with TRBJ1-5, with D possibly matching TRBD1 (6 bases). Trimming took 8 bases from V and 7 from J, leaving 15 bases between them. The length of the CDR3 is 13 residues. Germline V gives CDR1 SGHDN, CDR2 FVKESK. This chain's CDR3 is CASSGGWGQPQHF. The DNA of the CDR3 is TGTGCCAGCTCCGGGGGCTGGGGACAGCCCCAGCATTTT.

The V gene is TRBV5-6, the J gene TRBJ2-7; D may be TRBD1 or TRBD2 (6 bases each). Per the germline V gene, CDR1 is SGHDT and CDR2 is YYEEEE. Deletions cut 2 bases from V and 4 bases from J, with 22 bases between. The CDR3 is 17 amino acids. The CDR3 DNA reads TGTGCCAGCAGCTTCCGGGGTACTCTAGGGGGGTGGTACGAGCAGTACTTC. Its translation: CASSFRGTLGGWYEQYF.